Below are 15 T cell receptor beta chains sequenced from a single sample in a study of T-cell reconstitution after alpha-beta-depleted transplantation in children. Unique molecular identifiers tagged the TCRbeta library. TCRdb analysed the PCR reads with MiXCR anew, one entry per CDR3 protein. The data show about 900,000 distinct CDR3 sequences, roughly 29% seen once. The sample here was PBMCs, mostly from graft donor cells, taken 360 days after TCRalphabeta/CD19-depleted stem cell transplant. The source of these receptors is a boy under three years old who had a stem cell transplant for SCID, so the T cells may come from the graft donor.

The rearrangement joins TRBV7-8 to TRBJ2-1, with D possibly matching TRBD2 (6 bases). V was clipped by 1 base and J by 4 bases, with 11 bases between them. There are 15 residues in the CDR3. Germline assignment: CDR1 SGHVS and CDR2 FQNEAQ. The CDR3 DNA reads as TGTGCCAGCAGCTTAGTACCGGCGGGGTACAATGAGCAGTTCTTC. Translating gives CASSLVPAGYNEQFF.

J is TRBJ2-2 and V is TRBV12-3 or TRBV12-4; 10 nucleotides agree with TRBD1. V gave up 6 bases and J gave up 0 bases; unmatched junction bases: 1. This CDR3 has 15 residues. CDR3 in DNA: TGTGCCAGCAGGGGACAGGGGACGAACACCGGGGAGCTGTTTTTT. The encoded protein is CASRGQGTNTGELFF.

This chain connects TRBV20-1 to TRBJ2-1; weak D call: TRBD2 (7 bases). The CDR3 is 14 amino acids. Trimming took 3 bases from V and 3 from J, leaving 12 bases between them. Germline V gene sequence: CDR1 DFQATT, CDR2 SNEGSKA (reference sequence). The CDR3 reads CSARGGGNYNEQFF. The DNA of the CDR3 is TGCAGTGCTAGGGGAGGGGGAAACTACAATGAGCAGTTCTTC.

A few counts support this clonotype. This chain joins TRBV6-2 or TRBV6-3 and TRBJ2-7; no clear D gene. This CDR3 is 13 amino acids long. V lost 2 bases and J 9 bases, leaving 14 bases between the germline ends. Germline lookup yields CDR1 MNHEY and CDR2 SVGEGT. CDR3 residues: CASSYPDSTGQYF. The CDR3 DNA is TGTGCCAGCAGTTACCCCGACTCAACGGGGCAGTACTTC.

The genes are TRBV5-1 and TRBJ2-1; 7 bases agree with TRBD1. Germline lookup yields CDR1 SGHRS and CDR2 YFSETQ. The CDR3 has 15 residues. Germline trimming cut 0 bases from V and 6 bases from J; bases unmatched to any gene: 6. CDR3 region: CASSLGDRVRNEQFF. The CDR3 DNA reads TGCGCCAGCAGCTTGGGCGACAGGGTCCGCAATGAGCAGTTCTTC.

In this sample, this clonotype turned up a few times. CDR3 protein: CSARWGAINEQFF. CDR3 nucleotides: TGCAGTGCTAGGTGGGGGGCCATCAATGAGCAGTTCTTC. V gene TRBV20-1 combines with J gene TRBJ2-1, with D tentatively TRBD1 or TRBD2 (6 bases each). CDR1 DFQATT and CDR2 SNEGSKA come from the germline V gene (reference sequence). The CDR3 is 13 amino acids. Between the trimmed V and J ends, which lost 3 bases and 6 bases, there was a span of 12 bases.

This clonotype was counted between two and nine times. The V gene is TRBV5-1, the J gene TRBJ2-5, with 8 nucleotides matching TRBD2. This CDR3 comprises 13 residues. Unmatched junction bases numbered 5, after V lost 3 bases and J lost 7 bases. In germline, CDR1 is SGHRS, CDR2 YFSETQ. CDR3 in DNA: TGCGCCAGCAGCTGGGGACTAGGGCCGACCCAGTACTTC. Amino acids: CASSWGLGPTQYF.

V and J are TRBV5-1 and TRBJ1-1; possibly TRBD1 for D (5 bases). Trimming left V 0 bases short and J 5 bases short, with 17 bases between. Germline lookup yields CDR1 SGHRS and CDR2 YFSETQ. The length of the CDR3 is 16 residues. The CDR3 coding sequence is TGCGCCAGCAGCTTGGGACTCAGGGCGGGTGGAACTGAAGCTTTCTTT. This sequence encodes CASSLGLRAGGTEAFF.

This chain uses TRBV4-1 with TRBJ2-1; D is perhaps TRBD1 or TRBD2 (5 bases each). Trimming shortened V by 0 bases and J by 7 bases, and 16 bases separated the two germline ends. The CDR3 covers 16 residues. Germline loops: CDR1 MGHRA, CDR2 YSYEKL. The DNA of the CDR3 is TGCGCCAGCAGCCAAGATTCCGGGACCGGGCTAAATGAGCAGTTCTTC. Translating gives CASSQDSGTGLNEQFF.

This chain joins TRBV6-5 and TRBJ2-4, with TRBD2 matching 9 bases. J lost 7 bases, V lost 2 bases, and 12 bases had no gene match. The CDR3 is 17 residues long. Germline loops: CDR1 MNHEY, CDR2 SVGAGI. The chain's CDR3 is CASSYPSYRAGGNIQYF. The CDR3 bases are TGTGCCAGCAGTTACCCTTCTTATCGGGCGGGGGGGAACATTCAGTACTTC.

V gene TRBV5-1 combines with J gene TRBJ2-7; 7 nucleotides match TRBD2. The trim removed 4 bases at V and 0 bases at J, leaving 4 bases unmatched. Per germline, CDR1 SGHRS and CDR2 YFSETQ. The CDR3 length is 14 residues. The CDR3 sequence: CASSERGTSYEQYF. Here the CDR3 DNA reads TGCGCCAGCAGCGAGCGGGGCACCTCCTACGAGCAGTACTTC.

This clonotype was detected a few times. V and J are TRBV18 and TRBJ2-1, with 9 bases identical to TRBD2. This CDR3 comprises 15 residues. Losses at the gene ends were 6 bases for V and 4 bases for J; bases not matched to a gene: 7. CDR1 is KGHSH, CDR2 LQKENI, per germline. CDR3 in DNA: TGTGCCAGCTCCCCCGGACTAGCGATTTACAATGAGCAGTTCTTC. Encoded protein: CASSPGLAIYNEQFF.

This clonotype was picked up a small number of times. The chain employs TRBV2 and TRBJ1-5; D gene ambiguous. CDR1 SNHLY and CDR2 FYNNEI come from the germline V gene. Trimming pared 8 bases from V and 0 bases from J, leaving 11 bases between. The CDR3 is made up of 14 amino acids. The CDR3 DNA reads TGTGCCAGCGATTCAGCGATTAGCAATCAGCCCCAGCATTTT. As protein: CASDSAISNQPQHF.

The chain joins TRBV6-6 to TRBJ1-2; D call uncertain. CDR3 length equals 10 residues. From germline, CDR1 is MNHNY and CDR2 SVGAGI (reference sequence). V lost 11 bases to trimming and J lost 6 bases, with 10 bases between them. The CDR3 DNA sequence: TGTGCCGCGGGGAAGGATGGCTACACCTTC. Amino acids: CAAGKDGYTF.

The CDR3 coding sequence is TGCAGTGCTAGAGATTTGTTTGAAGCTTTCTTT. Encoded protein: CSARDLFEAFF. The chain couples TRBV20-1 to TRBJ1-1; no firm D call. This CDR3 region has 11 residues. Germline CDR1 DFQATT, CDR2 SNEGSKA (reference sequence). Trimming stripped 0 bases from V and 7 bases from J, with 6 bases between.